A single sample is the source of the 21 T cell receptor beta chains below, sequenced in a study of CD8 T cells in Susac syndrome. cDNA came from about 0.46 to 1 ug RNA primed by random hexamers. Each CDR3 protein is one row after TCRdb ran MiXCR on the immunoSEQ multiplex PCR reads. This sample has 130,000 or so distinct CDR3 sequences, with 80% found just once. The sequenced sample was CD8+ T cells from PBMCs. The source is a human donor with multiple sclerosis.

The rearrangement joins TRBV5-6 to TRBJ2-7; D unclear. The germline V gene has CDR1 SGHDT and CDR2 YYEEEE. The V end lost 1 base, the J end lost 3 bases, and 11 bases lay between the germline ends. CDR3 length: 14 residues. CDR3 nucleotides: TGTGCCAGCAGCTTGAGTCAGGAACTCTACGAGCAGTACGTC. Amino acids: CASSLSQELYEQYV.

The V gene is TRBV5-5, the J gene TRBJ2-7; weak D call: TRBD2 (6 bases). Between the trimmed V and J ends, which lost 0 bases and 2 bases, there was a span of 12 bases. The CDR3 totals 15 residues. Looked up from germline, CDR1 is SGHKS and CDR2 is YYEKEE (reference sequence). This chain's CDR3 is CASSLGGRETYEQYV. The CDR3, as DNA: TGTGCCAGCAGCTTGGGAGGACGGGAGACCTACGAGCAGTACGTC.

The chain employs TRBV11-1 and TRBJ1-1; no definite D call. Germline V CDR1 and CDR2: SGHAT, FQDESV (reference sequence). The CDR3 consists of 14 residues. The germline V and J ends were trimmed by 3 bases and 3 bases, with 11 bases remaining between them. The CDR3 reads CASSFYPRDTEAFF. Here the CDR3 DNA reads TGTGCCAGCAGCTTTTATCCTAGGGACACTGAAGCTTTCTTT.

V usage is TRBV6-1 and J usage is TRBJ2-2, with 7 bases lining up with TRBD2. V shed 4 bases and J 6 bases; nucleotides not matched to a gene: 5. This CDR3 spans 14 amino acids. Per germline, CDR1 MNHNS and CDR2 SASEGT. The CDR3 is CASSGGRDAGELFF. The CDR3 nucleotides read TGTGCCAGCAGTGGCGGGAGAGACGCCGGGGAGCTGTTTTTT.

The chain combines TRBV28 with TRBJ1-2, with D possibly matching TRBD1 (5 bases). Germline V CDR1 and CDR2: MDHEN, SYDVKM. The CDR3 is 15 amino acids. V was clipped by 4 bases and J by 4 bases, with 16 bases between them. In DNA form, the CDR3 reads TGTGCCAGCAGTTCGGGCAGGGAGGGAACCTATGGCTACACCTTC. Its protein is CASSSGREGTYGYTF.

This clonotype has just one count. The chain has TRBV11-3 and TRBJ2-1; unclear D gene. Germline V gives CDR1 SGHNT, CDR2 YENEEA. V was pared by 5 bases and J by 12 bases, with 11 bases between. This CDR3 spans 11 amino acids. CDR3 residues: CASSLGQWQFF. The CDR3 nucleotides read TGTGCCAGCAGCCTCGGCCAATGGCAGTTCTTC.

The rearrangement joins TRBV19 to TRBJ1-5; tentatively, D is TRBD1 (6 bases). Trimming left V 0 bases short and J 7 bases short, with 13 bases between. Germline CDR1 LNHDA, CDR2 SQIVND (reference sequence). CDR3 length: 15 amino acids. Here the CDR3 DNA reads TGTGCCAGTAGTATAGACTACAGGGTATCCCAGCCCCAGCATTTT. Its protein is CASSIDYRVSQPQHF. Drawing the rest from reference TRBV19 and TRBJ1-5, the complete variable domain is DGGITQSPKYLFRKEGQNVTLSCEQNLNHDAMYWYRQDPGQGLRLIYYSQIVNDFQKGDIAEGYSVSREKKESFPLTVTSAQKNPTAFYLCASSIDYRVSQPQHFGDGTRLSIL.

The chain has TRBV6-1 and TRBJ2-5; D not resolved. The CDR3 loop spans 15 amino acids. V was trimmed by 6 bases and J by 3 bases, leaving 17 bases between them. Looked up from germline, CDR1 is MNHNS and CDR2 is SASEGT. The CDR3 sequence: CASSSTQVPEETQYF. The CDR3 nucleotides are TGTGCCAGCAGCTCAACCCAGGTCCCGGAAGAGACCCAGTACTTC.

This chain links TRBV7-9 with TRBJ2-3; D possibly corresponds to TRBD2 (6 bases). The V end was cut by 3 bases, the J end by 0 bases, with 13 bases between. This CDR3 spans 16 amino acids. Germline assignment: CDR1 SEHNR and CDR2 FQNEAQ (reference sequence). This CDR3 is CASSFGFGGSTDTQYF. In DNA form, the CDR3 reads TGTGCCAGCAGCTTTGGGTTCGGAGGGAGCACAGATACGCAGTATTTT. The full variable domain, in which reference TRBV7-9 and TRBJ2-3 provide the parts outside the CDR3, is DTGVSQNPRHKITKRGQNVTFRCDPISEHNRLYWYRQTLGQGPEFLTYFQNEAQLEKSRLLSDRFSAERPKGSFSTLEIQRTEQGDSAMYLCASSFGFGGSTDTQYFGPGTRLTVL.

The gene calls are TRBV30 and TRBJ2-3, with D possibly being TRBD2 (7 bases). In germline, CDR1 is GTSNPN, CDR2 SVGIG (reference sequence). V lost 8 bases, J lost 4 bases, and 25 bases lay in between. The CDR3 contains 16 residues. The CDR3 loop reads CASQGAGEGGPDTQYF. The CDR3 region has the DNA TGTGCCAGCCAAGGGGCCGGAGAGGGGGGGCCAGATACGCAGTATTTT.

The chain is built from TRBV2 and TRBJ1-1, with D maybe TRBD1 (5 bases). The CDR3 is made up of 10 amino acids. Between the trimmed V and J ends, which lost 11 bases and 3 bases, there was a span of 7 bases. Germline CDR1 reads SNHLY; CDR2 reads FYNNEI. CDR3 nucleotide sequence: TGTGCCGGGGGTTACACTGAAGCTTTCTTT. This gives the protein CAGGYTEAFF.

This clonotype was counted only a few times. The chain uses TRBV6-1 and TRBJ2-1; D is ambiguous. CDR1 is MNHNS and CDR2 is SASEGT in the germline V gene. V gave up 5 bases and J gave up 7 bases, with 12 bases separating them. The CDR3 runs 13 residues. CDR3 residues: CASSLSASNEQFF. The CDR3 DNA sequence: TGTGCCAGCAGTTTGTCAGCGTCAAATGAGCAGTTCTTC.

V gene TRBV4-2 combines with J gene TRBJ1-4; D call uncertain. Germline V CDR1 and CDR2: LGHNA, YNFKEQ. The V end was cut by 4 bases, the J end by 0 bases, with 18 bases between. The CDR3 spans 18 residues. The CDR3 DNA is TGTGCCAGCAGCCCACTATTTGAGGGCGGGTCAACTAATGAAAAACTGTTTTTT. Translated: CASSPLFEGGSTNEKLFF.

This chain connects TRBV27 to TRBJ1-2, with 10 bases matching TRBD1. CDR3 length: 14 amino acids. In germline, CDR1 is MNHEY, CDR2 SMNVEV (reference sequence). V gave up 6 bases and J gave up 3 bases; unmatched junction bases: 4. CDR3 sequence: CASRWTGGDYGYTF. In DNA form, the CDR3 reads TGTGCCAGCAGATGGACAGGGGGAGACTATGGCTACACCTTC.

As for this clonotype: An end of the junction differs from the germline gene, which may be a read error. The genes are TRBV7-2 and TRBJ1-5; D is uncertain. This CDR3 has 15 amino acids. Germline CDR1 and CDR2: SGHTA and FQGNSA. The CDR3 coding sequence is TGTGCCAGCGGCTTAGGGCCAGAAGCTAATCAGCCCCAGCATTTT. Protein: CASGLGPEANQPQHF.

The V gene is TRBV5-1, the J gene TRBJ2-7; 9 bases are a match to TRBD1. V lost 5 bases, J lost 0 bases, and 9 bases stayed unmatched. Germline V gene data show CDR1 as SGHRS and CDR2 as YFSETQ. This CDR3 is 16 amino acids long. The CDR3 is CASSSVGTGTSYEQYF. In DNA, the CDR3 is TGCGCCAGCAGTTCCGTCGGGACAGGGACCTCCTACGAGCAGTACTTC.

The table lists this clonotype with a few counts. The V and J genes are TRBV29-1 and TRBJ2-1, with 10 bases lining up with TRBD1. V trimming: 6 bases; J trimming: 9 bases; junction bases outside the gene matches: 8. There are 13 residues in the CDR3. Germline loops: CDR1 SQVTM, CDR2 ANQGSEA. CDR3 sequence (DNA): TGCAGCGTGGGGACAGGGGAAGATGGTGAGCAGTTCTTC. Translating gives CSVGTGEDGEQFF.

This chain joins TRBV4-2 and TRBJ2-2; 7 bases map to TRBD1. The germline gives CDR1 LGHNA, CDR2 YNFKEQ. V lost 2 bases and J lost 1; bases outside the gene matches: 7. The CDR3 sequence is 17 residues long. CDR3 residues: CASSQRPGQRNTGELFF. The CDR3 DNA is TGTGCCAGCAGCCAACGCCCGGGACAGAGGAACACCGGGGAGCTGTTTTTT.

CDR3 protein: CASSHGSNEQFF. The CDR3 coding sequence is TGTGCCAGTAGTCACGGGTCTAATGAGCAGTTCTTC. The chain links TRBV19 to TRBJ2-1; no reliable D call. V was clipped by 5 bases and J by 7 bases, with 9 bases between them. The CDR3 contains 12 residues. The germline CDR1 and CDR2 sequences are LNHDA and SQIVND (reference sequence).

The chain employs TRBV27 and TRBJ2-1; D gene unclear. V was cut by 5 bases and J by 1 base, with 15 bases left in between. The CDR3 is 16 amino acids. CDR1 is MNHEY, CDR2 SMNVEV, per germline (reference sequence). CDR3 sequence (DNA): TGTGCCAGCAGTGGTATTGGCCGTGGGTCCTACAATGAGCAGTTCTTC. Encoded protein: CASSGIGRGSYNEQFF.

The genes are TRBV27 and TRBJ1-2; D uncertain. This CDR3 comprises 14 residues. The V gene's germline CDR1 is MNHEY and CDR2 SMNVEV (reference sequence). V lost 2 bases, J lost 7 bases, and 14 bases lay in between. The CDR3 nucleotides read TGTGCCAGCAGTTTAAATCCCTCACGGGGTGGCTACACCTTC. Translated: CASSLNPSRGGYTF.